These 29 T cell receptor beta chains were sequenced from one sample in a study of cytomegalovirus exposure and HLA in healthy donors. The PCR ran on 60 Vbeta and 13 Jbeta primers. The protocol was immunoSEQ multiplex PCR, while the TCRdb copy is restricted to in-frame clones and leaves out a portion. The repertoire holds about 190,000 clones, around 81% seen once, with 2.1% in the top ten. Sequencing used PBMCs. The source is a woman in her late teens or twenties in good health and CMV-seropositive.

This chain joins TRBV18 and TRBJ2-6, with D tentatively TRBD1 (6 bases). Trimming took off 5 bases at V and 4 bases at J, with 9 bases between the two ends. CDR1 and CDR2 from the germline V gene are KGHSH and LQKENI. The CDR3 runs to 14 residues. The CDR3 DNA is TGTGCCAGCTCAACCGGGACAGGGGCCAACGTCCTGACTTTC. Its protein product is CASSTGTGANVLTF.

The J gene is TRBJ1-1, the V gene TRBV9, with a weak D call TRBD1 (6 bases). The length of the CDR3 is 14 residues. V was clipped by 3 bases and J by 5 bases, with 14 bases between them. Germline V gives CDR1 SGDLS, CDR2 YYNGEE. CDR3 protein: CASSAGQSGTEAFF. CDR3 nucleotide sequence: TGTGCCAGCAGCGCAGGACAGAGTGGTACTGAAGCTTTCTTT.

J is TRBJ1-3 and V is TRBV28, with D possibly being TRBD1 (5 bases). The CDR3 totals 14 residues. Germline lookup yields CDR1 MDHEN and CDR2 SYDVKM. The V end lost 8 bases, the J end lost 0 bases, and 11 bases lay between the germline ends. This chain's CDR3 is CASARGGSGNTIYF. The CDR3 region has the DNA TGTGCCAGCGCCCGGGGGGGCTCTGGAAACACCATATATTTT.

The chain is built from TRBV18 and TRBJ2-1; maybe TRBD1 (6 bases). CDR1 and CDR2 from the germline V gene are KGHSH and LQKENI. V shed 1 base and J shed 3 bases, with 10 bases lying between them. The CDR3 is made up of 15 amino acids. CDR3 nucleotide sequence: TGTGCCAGCTCACCACGACAGGTACGCTACAATGAGCAGTTCTTC. Its translation: CASSPRQVRYNEQFF.

The chain recombines TRBV11-1 with TRBJ2-1, with TRBD1 matching over 8 bases. The CDR3 length is 16 residues. Germline lookup yields CDR1 SGHAT and CDR2 FQDESV (reference sequence). J was trimmed by 8 bases and V by 3 bases; bases with no gene match: 12. CDR3 DNA sequence: TGTGCCAGCAGCTTGGGTAGACAGGGGAATAGGGATGAGCAGTTCTTC. It codes for CASSLGRQGNRDEQFF.

The rearrangement uses TRBV11-2 and TRBJ2-2; D may be TRBD2 (5 bases). The CDR3 is made up of 18 amino acids. V was clipped by 1 base and J by 0 bases, with 15 bases between them. Germline assignment: CDR1 SGHAT and CDR2 FQNNGV. CDR3 loop: CASSLGLLAVSNTGELFF. Written as DNA, the CDR3 is TGTGCCAGCAGCTTAGGTCTCCTAGCCGTATCGAACACCGGGGAGCTGTTTTTT.

This sequence joins TRBV10-3 and TRBJ1-3; possible D gene TRBD1, 6 bases. This CDR3 contains 14 residues. CDR1 and CDR2 (germline): ENHRY, SYGVKD. The germline V and J ends were trimmed by 6 bases and 0 bases, with 9 bases remaining between them. CDR3 amino acids: CAIRGQNSGNTIYF. The CDR3 DNA sequence: TGTGCCATCAGGGGACAAAACTCTGGAAACACCATATATTTT.

The chain couples TRBV6-6 to TRBJ1-2; a weak D match, TRBD1 (5 bases). Germline V lookup: CDR1 MNHNY, CDR2 SVGAGI (reference sequence). The ends were cut back, 2 bases at V and 4 bases at J, with 11 bases in the middle. The CDR3 totals 14 residues. The CDR3 bases are TGTGCCAGCAGTTACGCCGGGACTGCCTATGGCTACACCTTC. Translating it yields CASSYAGTAYGYTF.

The chain employs TRBV6-4 and TRBJ2-1, with D tentatively TRBD1 (6 bases). The length of the CDR3 is 15 residues. Germline lookup yields CDR1 MRHNA and CDR2 SNTAGT. Trimming left V 6 bases short and J 4 bases short, with 16 bases between. The CDR3 DNA sequence: TGTGCCAGCAGCGCCGGGACAACGGTATACAATGAGCAGTTCTTC. It codes for CASSAGTTVYNEQFF.

The chain combines TRBV7-2 with TRBJ2-1; TRBD2 matches at 9 bases. In germline, CDR1 is SGHTA, CDR2 FQGNSA. The ends lost 6 bases at V and 10 bases at J; junction bases unmatched: 16. The CDR3 runs to 16 residues. In nucleotides, the CDR3 is TGTGCCAGCAGGTCAAGGGCGAGCGGGGGGCAGGGAGAGCAGTTCTTC. Protein: CASRSRASGGQGEQFF.

This clone appeared once. J is TRBJ1-6 and V is TRBV5-1, with no clear D. This CDR3 is 13 amino acids long. Germline V gene sequence: CDR1 SGHRS, CDR2 YFSETQ. V was cut by 2 bases and J by 7 bases, with 7 bases left in between. CDR3 coding DNA: TGCGCCAGCAGCTTTTCAGAAAATTCACCCCTCCACTTT. Protein product: CASSFSENSPLHF.

The chain joins TRBV7-2 to TRBJ2-3, with 13 bases aligning to TRBD2. The germline V gene has CDR1 SGHTA and CDR2 FQGNSA. The trim removed 5 bases at V and 6 bases at J, leaving 8 bases unmatched. This CDR3 has 16 residues. As DNA, the CDR3 is TGTGCCAGCAGCCCGCGACTAGCGGGGGGAAGCGATACGCAGTATTTT. Its protein is CASSPRLAGGSDTQYF.

V is TRBV5-6 and J is TRBJ2-5, with 9 bases fitting TRBD2. This CDR3 is built from 14 residues. The V gene's germline CDR1 is SGHDT and CDR2 YYEEEE. With V trimmed by 0 bases and J by 9 bases, 6 bases remained unmatched. CDR3 nucleotide sequence: TGTGCCAGCAGCTTGGCTCAGCGGGGGGTGGCCCAGTACTTC. Its protein product is CASSLAQRGVAQYF.

J is TRBJ2-2 and V is TRBV11-3; the D gene is possibly TRBD2 (8 bases). The germline gives CDR1 SGHNT, CDR2 YENEEA. V was trimmed by 4 bases and J by 3 bases, leaving 18 bases between them. The CDR3 extends over 17 amino acids. CDR3 sequence: CASSSGGWDRDTGELFF. The CDR3 region has the DNA TGTGCCAGCAGCTCGGGAGGGTGGGACAGAGACACCGGGGAGCTGTTTTTT.

V and J are TRBV19 and TRBJ1-5, with D tentatively TRBD1 (6 bases). With 6 bases removed from V and 3 bases from J, the gap between germline ends came to 12 bases. The CDR3 extends over 14 amino acids. Germline V gene data show CDR1 as LNHDA and CDR2 as SQIVND (reference sequence). The CDR3 spells CASRSTGDNQPQHF. CDR3 nucleotides: TGTGCCAGTAGATCGACAGGAGACAATCAGCCCCAGCATTTT.

This CDR3 reads CATGHPAFF. The CDR3 DNA reads as TGTGCCACTGGACACCCCGCTTTCTTT. The V and J genes are TRBV7-9 and TRBJ1-1, with D perhaps TRBD1 (5 bases). CDR3 length: 9 residues. The germline V gene has CDR1 SEHNR and CDR2 FQNEAQ (reference sequence). Deletions cut 10 bases from V and 11 bases from J, with 11 bases between.

This clone was picked up one time. The J gene is TRBJ2-7, the V gene TRBV2, with 12 bases that match TRBD2. J lost 4 bases, V lost 5 bases, and 12 bases had no gene match. The CDR3 is made up of 17 amino acids. CDR1 SNHLY and CDR2 FYNNEI come from the germline V gene. CDR3 in DNA: TGTGCCAGCAGTCGGACTAGCGGGGACACCATCCCTTACGAGCAGTACGTC. This codes for CASSRTSGDTIPYEQYV.

Written as DNA, the CDR3 is TGTGCCTGGAGTCCTGGAAACAGGGTCGGGGGCTACACCTTC. The encoded protein is CAWSPGNRVGGYTF. This chain joins TRBV30 and TRBJ1-2; D may be TRBD1 (6 bases). The CDR3 sequence is 14 residues long. Per the germline V gene, CDR1 is GTSNPN and CDR2 is SVGIG (reference sequence). V dropped 2 bases and J dropped 8 bases, with 18 bases sitting between them.

This clone showed up just once. This rearrangement joins TRBV13 to TRBJ2-3, with 7 bases aligning to TRBD1. Germline V gives CDR1 PRHDT, CDR2 FYEKMQ (reference sequence). This CDR3 contains 12 residues. With V trimmed by 8 bases and J by 6 bases, 5 bases remained unmatched. The CDR3 spells CASSQGEDTQYF. DNA for the CDR3: TGTGCCAGCTCCCAGGGGGAGGATACGCAGTATTTT. Full variable domain (outside the CDR3, taken from reference TRBV13 and TRBJ2-3): AAGVIQSPRHLIKEKRETATLKCYPIPRHDTVYWYQQGPGQDPQFLISFYEKMQSDKGSIPDRFSAQQFSDYHSELNMSSLELGDSALYFCASSQGEDTQYFGPGTRLTVL.

This chain joins TRBV29-1 and TRBJ1-1; possible D gene TRBD1, 6 bases. Germline CDR1 and CDR2: SQVTM and ANQGSEA. V lost 5 bases to trimming and J lost 5 bases, with 9 bases between them. The CDR3 covers 11 residues. The chain's CDR3 is CSVSRGTEAFF. CDR3 sequence (DNA): TGCAGCGTTAGCAGGGGTACTGAAGCTTTCTTT. Variable domain in full (rest from reference TRBV29-1 and TRBJ1-1): SAVISQKPSRDICQRGTSLTIQCQVDSQVTMMFWYRQQPGQSLTLIATANQGSEATYESGFVIDKFPISRPNLTFSTLTVSNMSPEDSSIYLCSVSRGTEAFFGQGTRLTVV.

This CDR3 reads CASRTQGLPDNEQFF. The CDR3 nucleotides are TGTGCCAGCAGAACTCAGGGGCTACCCGACAATGAGCAGTTCTTC. This sequence joins TRBV6-5 and TRBJ2-1, with D possibly being TRBD1 (6 bases). CDR1 MNHEY and CDR2 SVGAGI come from the germline V gene. Trimming took off 6 bases at V and 5 bases at J, with 17 bases between the two ends. The CDR3 sequence is 15 residues long.

This chain joins TRBV6-1 and TRBJ2-1, with no clear D. The CDR3 has 15 amino acids. V gave up 3 bases and J gave up 0 bases, with 9 bases separating them. Germline values: CDR1 MNHNS, CDR2 SASEGT. CDR3 protein: CASSDSPSSYNEQFF. Here the CDR3 DNA reads TGTGCCAGCAGTGACTCGCCGAGCTCCTACAATGAGCAGTTCTTC.

V and J are TRBV4-1 and TRBJ2-3; TRBD2 matches 13 bases. The CDR3 covers 16 residues. V was clipped by 4 bases and J by 4 bases; unmatched bases: 5. Germline V lookup: CDR1 MGHRA, CDR2 YSYEKL. DNA of the CDR3: TGCGCCAGCAGCCTTATACTAGCGGGGGGGGCAGATACGCAGTATTTT. Translating gives CASSLILAGGADTQYF.

The chain has TRBV6-6 and TRBJ1-2, with TRBD1 identical over 7 bases. Germline V gene sequence: CDR1 MNHNY, CDR2 SVGAGI (reference sequence). V dropped 0 bases and J dropped 3; count of bases not matched to a gene: 7. The CDR3 is 16 amino acids. The CDR3 is CASSYSGTAPDYGYTF. As DNA, the CDR3 is TGTGCCAGCAGTTACTCAGGGACAGCTCCTGACTATGGCTACACCTTC.

This clone was observed a handful of times. The chain uses TRBV19 and TRBJ1-1; 8 bases match TRBD1. The length of the CDR3 is 17 residues. Germline V CDR1 and CDR2: LNHDA, SQIVND (reference sequence). Trimming took 3 bases from V and 4 from J; bases not matched to a gene: 13. The CDR3 DNA sequence: TGTGCCAGTAGTATGGAAACAGTTCAGGGGGCCGGCACTGAAGCTTTCTTT. Amino acid sequence: CASSMETVQGAGTEAFF.

This clone has just one count. The chain recombines TRBV6-1 with TRBJ2-2; D is perhaps TRBD2 (6 bases). V lost 6 bases, J lost 6 bases, and 14 bases lay in between. The length of the CDR3 is 14 residues. The germline CDR1 and CDR2 sequences are MNHNS and SASEGT. Written as DNA, the CDR3 is TGTGCCAGCAGCTTACGCGGGGCGCCCGGGGAGCTGTTTTTT. Amino acids: CASSLRGAPGELFF.

This clone appeared a single time. This chain uses TRBV10-1 with TRBJ2-3; TRBD1 is a possible D gene (5 bases). The CDR3 totals 15 residues. The germline V and J ends were trimmed by 3 bases and 6 bases, with 16 bases remaining between them. Per the germline V gene, CDR1 is WNHNN and CDR2 is SYGVQD (reference sequence). This CDR3 reads CASSEFSAGSDTQYF. The CDR3 nucleotides are TGCGCCAGCAGTGAATTTAGTGCAGGGTCTGATACGCAGTATTTT.

This chain connects TRBV7-9 to TRBJ1-2, with TRBD1 matching 7 bases. Germline loops: CDR1 SEHNR, CDR2 FQNEAQ (reference sequence). Trimming at V came to 5 bases and at J to 3 bases, leaving 6 bases not matched to a gene. The CDR3 consists of 14 residues. The CDR3 DNA follows: TGTGCCAGCAGCCCCACAGGGGCCCACTATGGCTACACCTTC. Residues: CASSPTGAHYGYTF.

V usage is TRBV7-7 and J usage is TRBJ2-5; tentative D call: TRBD2 (6 bases). Trimming shortened V by 2 bases and J by 4 bases, and 11 bases separated the two germline ends. The CDR3 has 14 residues. Germline loops: CDR1 SSHAT, CDR2 FNYEAQ (reference sequence). The CDR3 is CASSLYGGGETQYF. CDR3 DNA sequence: TGTGCCAGCAGCTTATACGGGGGTGGAGAGACCCAGTACTTC.